The TCR beta chain described here comes from a study of CD8+ T cells in alopecia areata. Across the whole study: Treated patients swallowed 5 to 10 mg of oral tofacitinib twice daily. Treatment with tofacitinib (6 to 18 months) was followed by 6 months off drug.

The V gene lost 6 bases and the J gene lost 9 bases, with 15 bases spanning the gap. The CDR3 consists of 13 residues. In germline, CDR1 is MNHNS, CDR2 SASEGT. General study points: For lesional scalp, especially alopecia totalis/universalis, clonality was higher than in normal scalp.

cDNA reverse transcribed from extracted RNA served as the sequencing template. Using immunoSEQ multiplex PCR, the repertoire was profiled, and TCRdb retains in-frame clones only, with some absent. This sample yields over 200,000 clones, of which around 62% are seen a single time; just over 0.45% belongs to the top ten. Turning to this clone: The antigen is not known.

This clonotype was obtained from a human donor with alopecia areata. The sample in question was CD4+ T cells sorted from blood, obtained at week 0. This sequence joins TRBV6-1 and TRBJ1-5; D uncertain. DNA of the CDR3: TGTGCCAGCAGCGGACGGGGTTATGGGCCCCAGCATTTT. This encodes CASSGRGYGPQHF.